This T cell receptor beta chain emerged from a study of radiotherapy plus CTLA-4 blockade in lung cancer (dated by TCRdb to between 2017 and 2018). For the study in its entirety: Objective responses were observed in 18% of enrolled patients, and disease control was achieved in approximately 32%. Here is what the overall study found, with its caveats: Increased serum interferon-beta after radiation, together with early dynamic changes in blood T cell clones, were reported to be the strongest predictors of response. TCR clones derived from tumors expanded in peripheral blood after treatment with radiotherapy and ipilimumab.

With regard to this clone: Its cognate antigen has yet to be identified. Within one base of it there is no much larger clone, and no base qualities were kept.

Library prep was done by the immunoSEQ multiplex PCR assay. Here the immuneACCESS table is served through TCRdb, limited to in-frame sequences with V and J called. Missing clones are a known gap in these copies; in checked studies unresolved V genes cover under half, and the rest lacks a known reason. The sample contains roughly 88,000 clones, 83% of them found a single time. The ten top clones hold around 0.78% of the sample. Clipping removes 0 bases from V and 1 base from J, with 5 as the unmatched junction base count. Looking up the germline V gene yields CDR1 SGDLS and CDR2 YYNGEE. From the cysteine through the phenylalanine, the CDR3 covers 16 amino acids. Only CDR3 DNA remains: 48 bases, in frame from the first base. Focal radiation therapy combined with CTLA-4 blockade (ipilimumab) was tested in patients with chemo-refractory metastatic non-small-cell lung cancer.

The sequence joins TRBV9 to TRBJ2-5, and TRBD2 aligns with 8 junction nucleotides. The sequence was obtained from a human donor with non-small cell lung cancer who had stable disease on radiotherapy plus ipilimumab. Sequences were derived from peripheral blood, sampled from a patient treated with radiotherapy plus ipilimumab. In nucleotide form, the sequence is TGTGCCAGCAGCGTAGCTACTAGCGGAAGCCAAGAGACCCAGTACTTC. Translated, this is CASSVATSGSQETQYF.